This T cell receptor beta chain is drawn from a study of technical replicates of blood from several donors. TCRdb's copy holds only in-frame clones and misses some; the assay was immunoSEQ multiplex PCR. The profile shows fewer than 20,000 clones, under 90% of them singletons. The V and J ends lost 5 bases and 1 base, in that order; junction bases with no gene match: 11. The CDR3 extends over 18 amino acids. Per the germline V gene, CDR1 is SGHVS and CDR2 is FQNEAQ. Sequenced: PBMCs. The chain combines TRBV7-8 with TRBJ2-4, with 10 positions matching TRBD2. This sequence originates from a human donor in good health. CDR3 bases: TGTGCCAGCAGCGGACTAGCGGCAAAAAGGGGGGCCAAAAACATTCAGTACTTC. Translated, it gives CASSGLAAKRGAKNIQYF.